A selection of T cell receptor beta chains follows, all from one sample in a study of T cell responses to AZD1222 COVID-19 vaccine. Method: immunoSEQ multiplex PCR; TCRdb's copy keeps in-frame clones and lacks some. Of approximately 100,000 clones in the sample, more than 90% are singletons; the top ten hold approximately 2.2%. Here the sequenced sample was peripheral blood, taken on day 0 of AZD1222 vaccination. All receptors derive from an adult in good health. Each CDR3 is given with its conserved first and last residue. D genes are given only for firm matches. Only some rows state a clone size, as once, few, many or a class for expanded clones.

J	size	V	D	DNA	CDR3
TRBJ1-1	NA	TRBV18	NA	TGTGCCAGCTCACCAATGAGTGGCGGTGAAGCTTTCTTT	CASSPMSGGEAFF
TRBJ1-2	NA	TRBV10-3	NA	TGTGCCATCAGTGAGTCGGGGACACCTTATGGCTACACCTTC	CAISESGTPYGYTF
TRBJ1-2	NA	TRBV3-1/TRBV3-2	NA	TGTGCCAGCAGCCAAACGCAGGGCTACCCGGGAAACTATGGCTACACCTTC	CASSQTQGYPGNYGYTF
TRBJ1-5	NA	TRBV2	NA	TGTGCCAGCAGTGGAGTGGGCAGCTATCAGCCCCAGCATTTT	CASSGVGSYQPQHF
TRBJ1-5	NA	TRBV28	NA	TGTGCCAGCGTTTCGGGTGAACAGCCCCAGCATTTT	CASVSGEQPQHF
TRBJ2-2	NA	TRBV15	NA	TGTGCCACCAGCAGAGCCGCCACGGAGAACACCGGGGAGCTGTTTTTT	CATSRAATENTGELFF
TRBJ1-1	NA	TRBV6-5	TRBD1	TGTGCCAGCAGGAGGACAGGGACCATGAACACTGAAGCTTTCTTT	CASRRTGTMNTEAFF
TRBJ1-2	NA	TRBV5-1	TRBD1	TGCGCCAGCAGCAGGTCCACGGGACAGGGTAGTTCTAGTTATGGCTACACCTTC	CASSRSTGQGSSSYGYTF
TRBJ1-2	once	TRBV24-1	NA	TGTGCCACCAGTGCGGAGGGGGGACACCCCTACACCTTC	CATSAEGGHPYTF
TRBJ2-1	NA	TRBV5-1	NA	TGCGCCAGCAAATCTACTTACAATGAGCAGTTCTTC	CASKSTYNEQFF
TRBJ1-2	NA	TRBV10-3	TRBD1	TGTGCCATCAGTGAGTCTGAGGACAGGGTAGGCTACACCTTC	CAISESEDRVGYTF